This T cell receptor (beta chain) was recovered during a study of response to subunit inactivated influenza vaccine. Study findings and constraints: Authors suggested that a seasonal influenza vaccination recruits few new T cells each time.

One entry per CDR3 protein results from TCRdb running MiXCR on the RT-PCR reads. The table includes 550,000 to 600,000 distinct CDR3 sequences, around 11% detected once. The CDR3 consists of 15 residues. In germline, CDR1 is SQVTM, CDR2 ANQGSEA. After removal of 7 bases from V and 7 bases from J, the junction contained 13 bases not matched to a gene. This clonotype was detected a few times. Its cognate antigen is unknown. The sample here was PBMCs from blood, taken on the day of vaccination. This TCR came from a middle-aged man who received an inactivated influenza vaccine. The V call is TRBV29-1, the J call TRBJ2-1, with TRBD2 identical over 10 bases. CDR3 amino acids: CSARRIAGGGNEQFF. CDR3 bases: TGCAGCGCTAGGCGAATAGCGGGAGGCGGAAATGAGCAGTTCTTC.